A selection of T cell receptor beta chains follows, all from one sample in a study of blood T cell repertoires in COVID-19. Sequenced by immunoSEQ multiplex PCR; TCRdb stores in-frame clones only, minus some. The table shows 200,000 to 250,000 clones, with about nine tenths occurring only once. What was sequenced was peripheral blood. The receptors originated from a man aged 25-45 years with COVID-19, enrolled during active disease. Each CDR3 is given with its conserved first and last residue. D genes are given only for firm matches. Not every row has a clone size; where given, it reads once, few, many or a size class.

TRBD1	15	NA	TRBV10-3	TRBJ2-2	TGTGCCATCAGTGGGACAGGAGCGAACACCGGGGAGCTGTTTTTT	CAISGTGANTGELFF
TRBD2	15	NA	TRBV6-6	TRBJ2-7	TGTGCCAGCAGTGGAGTACTAGCGTCACGCTACGAGCAGTACTTC	CASSGVLASRYEQYF
NA	14	NA	TRBV6-5	TRBJ2-5	TGTGCCAGCAGTTACTGGGGGGGCTCGGAGACCCAGTACTTC	CASSYWGGSETQYF
TRBD2	16	NA	TRBV5-1	TRBJ2-5	TGCGCCAGCAGCTTGTTGTCTAGCGGGGCCCAAGAGACCCAGTACTTC	CASSLLSSGAQETQYF
TRBD2	16	NA	TRBV6-6	TRBJ2-5	TGTGCCAGCAGTTCCTGGGGGGGGGTCTTACAAGAGACCCAGTACTTC	CASSSWGGVLQETQYF
NA	14	NA	TRBV19	TRBJ1-3	TGTGCCAGTAGTATAACAGGGCCCGGAAACACCATATATTTT	CASSITGPGNTIYF
NA	14	NA	TRBV9	TRBJ2-7	TGTGCCAGCAGCGTAGGAGATACTTCCTACGAGCAGTACTTC	CASSVGDTSYEQYF
NA	16	once	TRBV5-1	TRBJ2-5	TGCGCCAGCAGCTTGGCTTTGGGGGGTATACAAGAGACCCAGTACTTC	CASSLALGGIQETQYF
NA	16	NA	TRBV2	TRBJ1-5	TGTGCCAGCAGTCCCCCCTTTTTGGCAAGCAATCAGCCCCAGCATTTT	CASSPPFLASNQPQHF
NA	12	NA	TRBV10-3	TRBJ2-1	TGTGCCATCACGGGGGTAGGTAATGAGCAGTTCTTC	CAITGVGNEQFF
NA	15	NA	TRBV6-1	TRBJ1-2	TGTGCCAGCAGTGAAGGAGTGAGGGCGGACTATGGCTACACCTTC	CASSEGVRADYGYTF
NA	16	NA	TRBV2	TRBJ2-2	TGTGCCAGCTCGAACGGCAGGGGACCGAACACCGGGGAGCTGTTTTTT	CASSNGRGPNTGELFF
NA	16	NA	TRBV30	TRBJ1-6	TGTGCCTGGAGTGTAAGGGTGGACACGCATGATTCACCCCTCCACTTT	CAWSVRVDTHDSPLHF
TRBD1	15	NA	TRBV6-5	TRBJ1-2	TGTGCCAGCAGGCGAACCGGGACAGGGGGCGCTGGCTACACCTTC	CASRRTGTGGAGYTF
TRBD2	14	NA	TRBV6-5	TRBJ2-7	TGTGCCAGCAGCCCGGGGGGGGAATCCTACGAGCAGTACTTC	CASSPGGESYEQYF
TRBD2	18	NA	TRBV4-2	TRBJ2-1	TGTGCCAGCAGCCTCGGACTAGCGGGAGTAAGCTCCTACAATGAGCAGTTCTTC	CASSLGLAGVSSYNEQFF
TRBD1	13	NA	TRBV19	TRBJ1-5	TGTGCCAGTAGTACCCAGGGGGATCAGCCCCAGCATTTT	CASSTQGDQPQHF
TRBD1	16	NA	TRBV7-6	TRBJ1-6	TGTGCCAGCAGCTCCCTCGACAGGGGGCTTAATTCACCCCTCCACTTT	CASSSLDRGLNSPLHF
NA	15	once	TRBV11-2	TRBJ1-1	TGTGCCAGCAGCTCCCCGGGAGGGGTTAACACTGAAGCTTTCTTT	CASSSPGGVNTEAFF
NA	16	NA	TRBV7-9	TRBJ1-4	TGTGCCAGCAGCTTAGATAGTACAGGAATCAACGAAAAACTGTTTTTT	CASSLDSTGINEKLFF
TRBD2	17	NA	TRBV19	TRBJ2-7	TGTGCCAGTAGTACGGCCAGCGGGGGAACCCGCTCCTACGAGCAGTACTTC	CASSTASGGTRSYEQYF
TRBD1	16	once	TRBV6-1	TRBJ1-2	TGTGCCAGCAGTGAAGATGGGACAGGGGGCGAAAATGGCTACACCTTC	CASSEDGTGGENGYTF
TRBD1	16	once	TRBV3-1/TRBV3-2	TRBJ1-5	TGTGCCAGCAGCCAAGGCCCCGGGACAGGGCCCCAGCCCCAGCATTTT	CASSQGPGTGPQPQHF
TRBD2	14	few	TRBV6-5	TRBJ2-1	TGTGCCAGCACGCACAGCGGGGGGTACAATGAGCAGTTCTTC	CASTHSGGYNEQFF
TRBD2	14	NA	TRBV7-2	TRBJ2-7	TGTGCCAGCAGACCACCGGCTAGCGGGGGCGAGCAGTACTTC	CASRPPASGGEQYF
TRBD2	15	NA	TRBV19	TRBJ2-3	TGTGCCAGTAGCAGGACTAGCGGGGACACAGATACGCAGTATTTT	CASSRTSGDTDTQYF
TRBD1	14	NA	TRBV19	TRBJ2-7	TGTGCCAGTAGTTTCGACAGGGTAGGAGACGAGCAGTACTTC	CASSFDRVGDEQYF
TRBD2	15	few	TRBV7-7	TRBJ2-3	TGTGCCAGCAGCGAAGGGCTAGCGGGGTCAGATACGCAGTATTTT	CASSEGLAGSDTQYF
TRBD1	14	NA	TRBV18	TRBJ2-5	TGTGCCAGCTCACCCGGCAGGGGGAAAGAGACCCAGTACTTC	CASSPGRGKETQYF
NA	13	NA	TRBV27	TRBJ2-5	TGTGCCAGCAGTTTATCGTTTCGTGAGACCCAGTACTTC	CASSLSFRETQYF
NA	15	NA	TRBV5-1	TRBJ1-4	TGCGCCAGCAGCTCTTCAGTCGCAACTAATGAAAAACTGTTTTTT	CASSSSVATNEKLFF
TRBD1	15	NA	TRBV13	TRBJ1-1	TGTGCCAGCAGCACCAGGGACAGCCGGGATACTGAAGCTTTCTTT	CASSTRDSRDTEAFF
NA	12	NA	TRBV7-9	TRBJ1-1	TGTGCCAGCAGCCTACAGGAATCTAGGGGTTTCTTT	CASSLQESRGFF
NA	17	NA	TRBV18	TRBJ1-1	TGTGCCAGCTCAGTGGACAGACTGGAAAATATGAACACTGAAGCTTTCTTT	CASSVDRLENMNTEAFF
NA	15	NA	TRBV7-6	TRBJ2-7	TGTGCCAGCAGCGCGCTTCTTAAAAACTCCTACGAGCAGTACTTC	CASSALLKNSYEQYF
TRBD2	16	NA	TRBV13	TRBJ2-3	TGTGCCAGCAGCCCCCCCCCGCTAGCGGGGGTCGATACGCAGTATTTT	CASSPPPLAGVDTQYF
NA	16	few	TRBV9	TRBJ2-2	TGTGCCAGCAGCGTAGGGGCAGGTCCAAGCACCGGGGAGCTGTTTTTT	CASSVGAGPSTGELFF
NA	11	NA	TRBV6-5	TRBJ1-1	TGTGCCAGCAGCACAGACATTGAAGCTTTCTTT	CASSTDIEAFF
NA	14	few	TRBV6-5	TRBJ2-7	TGTGCCAGCAGCACCGGGACACCGACCTACGAGCAGTACTTC	CASSTGTPTYEQYF
NA	15	once	TRBV3-1/TRBV3-2	TRBJ1-1	TGTGCCAGCAGCCGAAGACCTCAGGGGCTCACTGAAGCTTTCTTT	CASSRRPQGLTEAFF
TRBD2	15	NA	TRBV4-1	TRBJ2-1	TGCGCCAGCAGCCACTTAGCGGGGGGAGCCAATGAGCAGTTCTTC	CASSHLAGGANEQFF
TRBD1	16	NA	TRBV14	TRBJ1-4	TGTGCCAGCAGCCAAGCCTTACAGGGGGCAGGGGAAAAACTGTTTTTT	CASSQALQGAGEKLFF
TRBD1	13	few	TRBV6-5	TRBJ2-7	TGTGCCAGCGAGGGACAGGGAACCTACGAGCAGTACTTC	CASEGQGTYEQYF
TRBD1	14	NA	TRBV2	TRBJ1-1	TGTGCCAGCAGGCTCGGACAGGGGCACACTGAAGCTTTCTTT	CASRLGQGHTEAFF
TRBD2	19	NA	TRBV19	TRBJ2-3	TGTGCCAGTAGTATAGATTGGAACTCGTCTAGCGGGCCCACAGATACGCAGTATTTT	CASSIDWNSSSGPTDTQYF
NA	15	NA	TRBV6-5	TRBJ1-6	TGTGCCGGCACTGGGCAGGGGCGAAGGAATTCACCCCTCCACTTT	CAGTGQGRRNSPLHF
NA	15	NA	TRBV3-1/TRBV3-2	TRBJ2-4	TGTGCCAGCAGCCAAGATATTCTAGCCAAAAACATTCAGTACTTC	CASSQDILAKNIQYF
TRBD1	15	NA	TRBV5-1	TRBJ2-1	TGCGCCAGCAGCCCGACGGGGACAGGGTTCCATGAGCAGTTCTTC	CASSPTGTGFHEQFF
TRBD1	16	NA	TRBV30	TRBJ2-2	TGTGCCTGGAGGAGGAGGGACAGGGCGAACACCGGGGAGCTGTTTTTT	CAWRRRDRANTGELFF
NA	15	NA	TRBV29-1	TRBJ1-4	TGCAGCGTTGTCTTCTTTGAGGCCCCAGTGGAAAAACTGTTTTTT	CSVVFFEAPVEKLFF
NA	13	NA	TRBV11-2	TRBJ1-3	TGTGCCAGCAGCTTAGAACAGGGAAACACCATATATTTT	CASSLEQGNTIYF
TRBD1	13	NA	TRBV4-1	TRBJ2-7	TGCGCCAGCAGCCGGACAGGGTCCTACGAGCAGTACTTC	CASSRTGSYEQYF